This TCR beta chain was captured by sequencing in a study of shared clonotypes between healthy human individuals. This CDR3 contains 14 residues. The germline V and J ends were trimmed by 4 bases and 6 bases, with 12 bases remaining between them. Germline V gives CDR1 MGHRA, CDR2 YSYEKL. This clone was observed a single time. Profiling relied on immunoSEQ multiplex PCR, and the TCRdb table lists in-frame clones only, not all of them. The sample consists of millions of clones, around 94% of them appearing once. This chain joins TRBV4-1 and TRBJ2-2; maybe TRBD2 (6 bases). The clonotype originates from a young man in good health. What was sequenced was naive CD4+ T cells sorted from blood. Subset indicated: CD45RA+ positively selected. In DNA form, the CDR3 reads TGCGCCAGCAGCCCGGGGGACCGGCCCGGGGAGCTGTTTTTT. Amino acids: CASSPGDRPGELFF.